One sample yielded the 16 T cell receptor beta chains listed below, sequenced in a study of blood T cell repertoires in COVID-19. Method: immunoSEQ multiplex PCR; TCRdb's copy keeps in-frame clones and lacks some. The sample records over 150,000 clones, around 73% being singletons. Sequencing was carried out using PBMCs or T cells enriched from blood (not recorded which). The receptors here all came from a woman aged 45 to 65 who had recovered from COVID-19.

The CDR3 region is CASSPWTGGGYTF. As DNA, the CDR3 is TGTGCCAGCAGCCCCTGGACAGGCGGAGGCTACACCTTC. The V call is TRBV7-2, the J call TRBJ1-2; 7 bases match TRBD1. Germline V gene data show CDR1 as SGHTA and CDR2 as FQGNSA. The length of the CDR3 is 13 residues. Trimming took 5 bases from V and 8 from J; bases not matched to a gene: 8. Supplemented by reference TRBV7-2 and TRBJ1-2, the full variable domain reads GAGVSQSPSNKVTEKGKDVELRCDPISGHTALYWYRQSLGQGLEFLIYFQGNSAPDKSGLPSDRFSAERTGGSVSTLTIQRTQQEDSAVYLCASSPWTGGGYTFGSGTRLTVV.

A single count supports this clone. V is TRBV5-1 and J is TRBJ2-7; 10 bases fit TRBD1. Trimming at V came to 0 bases and at J to 3 bases, leaving 3 bases not matched to a gene. This CDR3 has 15 amino acids. Germline V gives CDR1 SGHRS, CDR2 YFSETQ. The CDR3 sequence: CASSLVGTGDYEQYF. The CDR3, as DNA: TGCGCCAGCAGCTTGGTTGGGACAGGGGACTACGAGCAGTACTTC.

J is TRBJ2-7 and V is TRBV18; tentatively, D is TRBD1 (6 bases). Germline assignment: CDR1 KGHSH and CDR2 LQKENI. This CDR3 has 13 amino acids. V was clipped by 6 bases and J by 3 bases, with 12 bases between them. The CDR3 sequence is CASSWAGDYEQYF. The DNA of the CDR3 is TGTGCCAGCTCCTGGGCAGGGGACTACGAGCAGTACTTC.

The chain uses TRBV6-2 or TRBV6-3 and TRBJ2-1; possibly TRBD1 for D (5 bases). The CDR3 runs to 18 residues. Germline assignment: CDR1 MNHEY and CDR2 SVGEGT. Between the trimmed V and J ends, which lost 0 bases and 5 bases, there was a span of 20 bases. The CDR3 region has the DNA TGTGCCAGCAGTTACTCTAGGACATTGCATATCCGGGACAATGAGCAGTTCTTC. Translated: CASSYSRTLHIRDNEQFF.

The chain combines TRBV11-2 with TRBJ1-1; 7 bases are shared with TRBD1. Germline CDR1 reads SGHAT; CDR2 reads FQNNGV. This CDR3 region has 15 residues. The V segment lost 6 bases and the J segment 2 bases; nucleotides outside the gene matches: 9. The CDR3 reads CASREGQRPNTEAFF. CDR3 nucleotides: TGTGCCAGCAGGGAGGGACAGCGGCCCAACACTGAAGCTTTCTTT.

The chain combines TRBV7-9 with TRBJ2-3; TRBD2 aligns across 7 bases. J gave up 8 bases and V 3 bases, and 14 bases lay outside the gene matches. This CDR3 has 16 amino acids. Germline values: CDR1 SEHNR, CDR2 FQNEAQ (reference sequence). CDR3 sequence reads: CASSLPPTNGRGTQYF. CDR3 nucleotides: TGTGCCAGCAGCTTGCCCCCCACCAATGGGAGGGGTACGCAGTATTTT. Drawing the rest from reference TRBV7-9 and TRBJ2-3, the complete variable domain is DTGVSQNPRHKITKRGQNVTFRCDPISEHNRLYWYRQTLGQGPEFLTYFQNEAQLEKSRLLSDRFSAERPKGSFSTLEIQRTEQGDSAMYLCASSLPPTNGRGTQYFGPGTRLTVL.

This chain uses TRBV30 with TRBJ1-5; D is possibly TRBD1 (5 bases). Germline-derived CDR1 and CDR2 are GTSNPN and SVGIG (reference sequence). The CDR3 covers 14 residues. Trimming shortened V by 3 bases and J by 2 bases, and 11 bases separated the two germline ends. The CDR3, as DNA: TGTGCCTGGAGCATGGGAGGGGGCAATCAGCCCCAGCATTTT. This encodes CAWSMGGGNQPQHF.

V and J are TRBV7-9 and TRBJ1-1; no clear D. Between the trimmed V and J ends, which lost 0 bases and 4 bases, there was a span of 12 bases. The CDR3 consists of 15 residues. Per germline, CDR1 SEHNR and CDR2 FQNEAQ (reference sequence). In DNA form, the CDR3 reads TGTGCCAGCAGCTTAGCCCCCGGGTTGAGCACTGAAGCTTTCTTT. Protein sequence: CASSLAPGLSTEAFF.

The J gene is TRBJ2-5, the V gene TRBV27, with a tentative D call TRBD1 (7 bases). Trimming took 9 bases from V and 2 from J, leaving 19 bases between them. Germline lookup yields CDR1 MNHEY and CDR2 SMNVEV (reference sequence). The CDR3 consists of 15 residues. CDR3 loop: CASGWASGGQETQYF. CDR3 nucleotides: TGTGCCAGTGGGTGGGCCTCAGGGGGGCAAGAGACCCAGTACTTC.

The chain recombines TRBV4-2 with TRBJ2-6, with TRBD1 matching 7 bases. V trimming: 4 bases; J trimming: 0 bases; junction bases outside the gene matches: 9. Looked up from germline, CDR1 is LGHNA and CDR2 is YNFKEQ. This CDR3 contains 18 residues. The CDR3 DNA follows: TGTGCCAGCAGCCGCCCGGGACAGAAGAGCTCTGGGGCCAACGTCCTGACTTTC. Its protein product is CASSRPGQKSSGANVLTF.

The rearrangement joins TRBV4-2 to TRBJ2-7, with 15 bases identical to TRBD2. Trimming took 2 bases from V and 6 from J; bases not matched to a gene: 5. The length of the CDR3 is 16 residues. Germline lookup yields CDR1 LGHNA and CDR2 YNFKEQ. The CDR3 region has the DNA TGTGCCAGCAGCCAAAGAGGACTAGCGGGAGGGCGCGAGCAGTACTTC. Residues: CASSQRGLAGGREQYF.

This clone has only a few counts. V usage is TRBV7-9 and J usage is TRBJ2-1; 11 bases are shared with TRBD2. Germline V CDR1 and CDR2: SEHNR, FQNEAQ (reference sequence). This CDR3 is built from 13 residues. Losses at the gene ends were 10 bases for V and 7 bases for J; bases not matched to a gene: 6. CDR3 sequence reads: CATALAGGNEQFF. CDR3 DNA sequence: TGTGCCACTGCATTAGCGGGAGGGAATGAGCAGTTCTTC. The full variable domain, in which reference TRBV7-9 and TRBJ2-1 provide the parts outside the CDR3, is DTGVSQNPRHKITKRGQNVTFRCDPISEHNRLYWYRQTLGQGPEFLTYFQNEAQLEKSRLLSDRFSAERPKGSFSTLEIQRTEQGDSAMYLCATALAGGNEQFFGPGTRLTVL.

The chain couples TRBV5-4 to TRBJ2-2; 8 bases agree with TRBD2. Germline CDR1 is SGHNT and CDR2 is YYREEE (reference sequence). This CDR3 is 16 amino acids long. The J segment lost 3 bases and the V segment lost 0 bases, leaving 4 bases of the junction unmatched. CDR3 amino acids: CASSLDAGGHTGELFF. CDR3 nucleotide sequence: TGTGCCAGCAGCTTGGATGCGGGAGGCCACACCGGGGAGCTGTTTTTT. Combining the CDR3 with reference TRBV5-4 and TRBJ2-2 gives the whole variable domain ETGVTQSPTHLIKTRGQQVTLRCSSQSGHNTVSWYQQALGQGPQFIFQYYREEENGRGNFPPRFSGLQFPNYSSELNVNALELDDSALYLCASSLDAGGHTGELFFGEGSRLTVL.

The CDR3 sequence is CASSVAGDTEAFF. DNA for the CDR3: TGTGCCAGCAGCGTAGCAGGGGACACTGAAGCTTTCTTT. The chain couples TRBV9 to TRBJ1-1; maybe TRBD1 (6 bases). Germline CDR1 is SGDLS and CDR2 is YYNGEE. The CDR3 spans 13 residues. Between the trimmed V and J ends, which lost 0 bases and 3 bases, there was a span of 6 bases.

The rearrangement joins TRBV19 to TRBJ1-1; 7 bases are a match to TRBD1. V shed 5 bases and J 7 bases; nucleotides not matched to a gene: 4. The CDR3 is 12 amino acids. Germline V gene data show CDR1 as LNHDA and CDR2 as SQIVND (reference sequence). The CDR3 is CASSVRTGEAFF. As DNA, the CDR3 is TGTGCCAGTAGTGTCCGGACAGGTGAAGCTTTCTTT.

CDR3 sequence reads: CASAVDRDFEQYF. The CDR3, as DNA: TGTGCCAGCGCAGTGGACAGGGACTTCGAGCAGTACTTC. This chain connects TRBV27 to TRBJ2-7, with TRBD1 matching 8 bases. Losses at the gene ends were 8 bases for V and 6 bases for J; bases not matched to a gene: 9. The CDR3 loop spans 13 amino acids. Per the germline V gene, CDR1 is MNHEY and CDR2 is SMNVEV (reference sequence).